This T cell receptor beta chain was sequenced in a study of patients and donors after allogeneic stem cell transplantation. TCRdb itself ran the RT-PCR reads through MiXCR, one entry per CDR3 protein. The data hold approximately 170,000 distinct CDR3 sequences, with about 32% observed a single time. Sample: blood, either unsorted or a sorted T cell fraction (not recorded which). The source of this sequence is a human donor who was either an allogeneic HSCT recipient or a stem cell or donor lymphocyte infusion donor (not recorded which). It is not recorded whose cells these are; they may come from a transplant donor.

The CDR3 coding sequence is TGCGCCAGCAGCCACGGTCTTTTCCCCTACGAGCAGTACTTC. This codes for CASSHGLFPYEQYF. J is TRBJ2-7 and V is TRBV4-3; no clear D gene. Per the germline V gene, CDR1 is LGHNA and CDR2 is YSLEER. The CDR3 extends over 14 amino acids. V gave up 3 bases and J gave up 2 bases, with 11 bases separating them.